These 11 T cell receptor beta chains were all obtained from the same sample, sequenced in a study of T cells after yellow fever vaccination. TCRdb called the 5' RACE reads again in MiXCR, with one record for every CDR3 protein. The table records just under 600,000 distinct CDR3 sequences, approximately 13% of them present only once. This specimen consisted of PBMCs, obtained on the day of the yellow fever booster vaccination. These receptors originate from a man in his thirties or forties who received the YFV17D yellow fever vaccine.

This clonotype has only a few counts. The gene calls are TRBV7-2 and TRBJ2-5; 7 bases are shared with TRBD2. The CDR3 is made up of 14 amino acids. The V and J ends lost 1 base and 7 bases, in that order; junction bases with no gene match: 6. Germline CDR1 is SGHTA and CDR2 is FQGNSA. The CDR3 DNA reads as TGTGCCAGCAGCTTAGAATCGGGGGAGGGGACCCAGTACTTC. This codes for CASSLESGEGTQYF.

The chain carries TRBV20-1 and TRBJ1-1, with D perhaps matching TRBD1 (6 bases). Germline assignment: CDR1 DFQATT and CDR2 SNEGSKA (reference sequence). The CDR3 runs 13 residues. With 6 bases removed from V and 6 bases from J, the gap between germline ends came to 17 bases. The CDR3 sequence: CSAQGRGWAEAFF. As DNA, the CDR3 is TGCAGTGCCCAGGGGCGGGGGTGGGCTGAAGCTTTCTTT.

The V and J genes are TRBV29-1 and TRBJ1-1; tentatively, D is TRBD1 (5 bases). With 7 bases removed from V and 1 base from J, the gap between germline ends came to 10 bases. The CDR3 extends over 12 amino acids. Germline CDR1 and CDR2: SQVTM and ANQGSEA. CDR3 sequence: CSDLDRNTEAFF. As DNA, the CDR3 is TGCAGCGATCTAGACAGGAACACTGAAGCTTTCTTT.

This clonotype turned up a few times. The chain has TRBV5-1 and TRBJ1-5; 12 bases are a match to TRBD1. Germline V gene data show CDR1 as SGHRS and CDR2 as YFSETQ. The J segment lost 5 bases and the V segment lost 4 bases, leaving 10 bases of the junction unmatched. The CDR3 is 17 amino acids. CDR3 residues: CASSDGRGQGADQPQHF. CDR3 bases: TGCGCCAGCAGCGACGGACGGGGACAGGGGGCGGATCAGCCCCAGCATTTT.

This sequence joins TRBV7-8 and TRBJ1-1; D is perhaps TRBD1 (6 bases). Germline-derived CDR1 and CDR2 are SGHVS and FQNEAQ. Deletions cut 5 bases from V and 8 bases from J, with 15 bases between. The CDR3 spans 13 residues. In nucleotides, the CDR3 is TGTGCCAGCAGCCACAGGGACTATACGGAAGCTTTCTTT. Translating it yields CASSHRDYTEAFF. Variable domain in full (rest from reference TRBV7-8 and TRBJ1-1): GAGVSQSPRYKVAKRGQDVALRCDPISGHVSLFWYQQALGQGPEFLTYFQNEAQLDKSGLPSDRFFAERPEGSVSTLKIQRTQQEDSAVYLCASSHRDYTEAFFGQGTRLTVV.

The table lists this clonotype with a few counts. CDR3 DNA: TGTGCCAGCAGTTACTCGACGGGCGGGAGGGGGTTCTTC. It yields the protein CASSYSTGGRGFF. V usage is TRBV6-5 and J usage is TRBJ2-1; 9 positions agree with TRBD2. V shed 0 bases and J 15 bases; nucleotides not matched to a gene: 6. Germline V gives CDR1 MNHEY, CDR2 SVGAGI. This CDR3 region has 13 residues.

This clonotype has more than one count but fewer than ten. The gene calls are TRBV7-6 and TRBJ2-3; D is unclear. CDR3 length: 15 residues. Germline V lookup: CDR1 SGHVS, CDR2 FNYEAQ. The V and J ends lost 3 bases and 2 bases respectively, with 12 bases between them. DNA of the CDR3: TGTGCCAGCAGCTTTCAACCAGCCTCCACAGATACGCAGTATTTT. Encoded protein: CASSFQPASTDTQYF. Variable domain in full (rest from reference TRBV7-6 and TRBJ2-3): GAGVSQSPRYKVTKRGQDVALRCDPISGHVSLYWYRQALGQGPEFLTYFNYEAQQDKSGLPNDRFSAERPEGSISTLTIQRTEQRDSAMYRCASSFQPASTDTQYFGPGTRLTVL.

In this sample, this clonotype turned up many times. V gene TRBV27 combines with J gene TRBJ2-4; D is undetermined. CDR1 and CDR2 (germline): MNHEY, SMNVEV (reference sequence). CDR3 length equals 14 residues. V was shortened by 6 bases and J by 0 bases, with 9 bases between the two germline ends. The CDR3 DNA sequence: TGTGCCAGCAGCCCGGCCATAGCCAAAAACATTCAGTACTTC. Translating it yields CASSPAIAKNIQYF.

The chain uses TRBV7-2 and TRBJ2-3, with D maybe TRBD1 (6 bases). Looked up from germline, CDR1 is SGHTA and CDR2 is FQGNSA. CDR3 length: 15 amino acids. V was shortened by 0 bases and J by 6 bases, with 13 bases between the two germline ends. Here the CDR3 DNA reads TGTGCCAGCAGCTTAGCCCATAGTAGGGGGGATACGCAGTATTTT. Its protein product is CASSLAHSRGDTQYF.

Worth noting for this clonotype: The germline gene is not matched at one end of the junction; a read error may be the cause. This chain uses TRBV6-2 or TRBV6-3 with TRBJ2-5; D ambiguous. The CDR3 runs 13 residues. From germline, CDR1 is MNHEY and CDR2 SVGEGT. The CDR3 bases are TGTGGCAGCTGTCACCAGAACCAAGAGACCCAGTACTTC. Its translation is CGSCHQNQETQYF.

V usage is TRBV30 and J usage is TRBJ2-2; no firm D call. V dropped 4 bases and J dropped 0 bases, with 3 bases sitting between them. CDR3 length: 12 residues. CDR1 is GTSNPN, CDR2 SVGIG, per germline (reference sequence). CDR3 sequence reads: CAWNSNTGELFF. CDR3 bases: TGTGCCTGGAATTCGAACACCGGGGAGCTGTTTTTT. Looking up the rest from reference TRBV30 and TRBJ2-2 gives the full variable domain: SQTIHQWPATLVQPVGSPLSLECTVEGTSNPNLYWYRQAAGRGLQLLFYSVGIGQISSEVPQNLSASRPQDRQFILSSKKLLLSDSGFYLCAWNSNTGELFFGEGSRLTVL.